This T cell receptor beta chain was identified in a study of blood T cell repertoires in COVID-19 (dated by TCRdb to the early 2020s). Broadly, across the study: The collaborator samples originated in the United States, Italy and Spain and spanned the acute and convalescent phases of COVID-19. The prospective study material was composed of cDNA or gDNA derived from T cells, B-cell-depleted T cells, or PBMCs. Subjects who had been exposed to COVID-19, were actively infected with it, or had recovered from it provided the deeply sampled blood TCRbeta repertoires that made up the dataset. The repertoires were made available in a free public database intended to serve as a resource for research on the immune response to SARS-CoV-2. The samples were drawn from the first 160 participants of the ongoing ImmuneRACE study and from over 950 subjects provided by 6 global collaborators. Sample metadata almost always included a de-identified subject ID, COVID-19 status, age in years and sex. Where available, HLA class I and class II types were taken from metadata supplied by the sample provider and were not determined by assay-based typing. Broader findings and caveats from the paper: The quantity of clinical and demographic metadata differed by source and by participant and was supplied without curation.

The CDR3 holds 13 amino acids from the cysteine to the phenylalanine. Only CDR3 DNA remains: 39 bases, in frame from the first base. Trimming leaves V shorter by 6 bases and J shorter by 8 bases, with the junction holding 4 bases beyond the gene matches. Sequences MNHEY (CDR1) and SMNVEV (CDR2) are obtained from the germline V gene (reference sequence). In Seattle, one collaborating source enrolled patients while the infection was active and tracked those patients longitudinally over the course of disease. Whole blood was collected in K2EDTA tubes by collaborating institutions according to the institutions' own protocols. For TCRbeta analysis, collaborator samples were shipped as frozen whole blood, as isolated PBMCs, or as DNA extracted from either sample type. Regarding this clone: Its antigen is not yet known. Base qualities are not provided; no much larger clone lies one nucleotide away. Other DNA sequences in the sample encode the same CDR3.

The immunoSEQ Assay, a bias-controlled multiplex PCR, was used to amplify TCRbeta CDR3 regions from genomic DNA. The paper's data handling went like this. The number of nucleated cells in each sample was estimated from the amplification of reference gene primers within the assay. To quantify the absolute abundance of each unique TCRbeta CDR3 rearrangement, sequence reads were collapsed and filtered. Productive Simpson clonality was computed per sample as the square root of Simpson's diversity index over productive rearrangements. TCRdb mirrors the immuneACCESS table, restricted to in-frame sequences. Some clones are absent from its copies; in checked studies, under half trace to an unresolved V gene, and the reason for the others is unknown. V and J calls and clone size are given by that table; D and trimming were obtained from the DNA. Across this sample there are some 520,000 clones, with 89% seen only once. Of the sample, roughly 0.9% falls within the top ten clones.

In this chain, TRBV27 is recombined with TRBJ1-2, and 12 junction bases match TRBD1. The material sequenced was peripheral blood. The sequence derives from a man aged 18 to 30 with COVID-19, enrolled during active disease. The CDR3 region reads CASSPGTGGGYTF. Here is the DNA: TGTGCCAGCAGCCCCGGGACAGGGGGCGGCTACACCTTC.